This TCR beta chain was recorded in a study of control samples from healthy donors and cancer patients. TCRdb keeps only in-frame clones here, not all; method: immunoSEQ multiplex PCR. This table has around 28,000 clones, under 95% appearing once. CDR3 size: 14 residues. CDR1 KGHSH and CDR2 LQKENI come from the germline V gene. V was cut by 3 bases and J by 6 bases, with 14 bases left in between. The source is a man aged 50 or older with lung cancer. Sequenced: PBMCs. The chain is built from TRBV18 and TRBJ1-2, with D tentatively TRBD1 (5 bases). The CDR3, as DNA: TGTGCCAGCTCACCCCTTGAGAGGGACCATGGCTACACCTTC. Its translation is CASSPLERDHGYTF.